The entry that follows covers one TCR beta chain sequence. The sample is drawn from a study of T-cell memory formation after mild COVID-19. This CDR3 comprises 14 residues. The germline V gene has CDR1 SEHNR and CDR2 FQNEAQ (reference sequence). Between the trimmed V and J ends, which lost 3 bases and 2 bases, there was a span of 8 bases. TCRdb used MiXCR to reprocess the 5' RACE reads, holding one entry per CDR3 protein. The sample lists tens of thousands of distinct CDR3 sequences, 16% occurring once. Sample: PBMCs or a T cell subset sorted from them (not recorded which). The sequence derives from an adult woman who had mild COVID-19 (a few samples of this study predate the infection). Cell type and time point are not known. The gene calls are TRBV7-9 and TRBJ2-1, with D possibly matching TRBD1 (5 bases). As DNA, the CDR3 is TGTGCCAGCAGCTTTCCAGGGCCCTACAATGAGCAGTTCTTC. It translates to CASSFPGPYNEQFF.